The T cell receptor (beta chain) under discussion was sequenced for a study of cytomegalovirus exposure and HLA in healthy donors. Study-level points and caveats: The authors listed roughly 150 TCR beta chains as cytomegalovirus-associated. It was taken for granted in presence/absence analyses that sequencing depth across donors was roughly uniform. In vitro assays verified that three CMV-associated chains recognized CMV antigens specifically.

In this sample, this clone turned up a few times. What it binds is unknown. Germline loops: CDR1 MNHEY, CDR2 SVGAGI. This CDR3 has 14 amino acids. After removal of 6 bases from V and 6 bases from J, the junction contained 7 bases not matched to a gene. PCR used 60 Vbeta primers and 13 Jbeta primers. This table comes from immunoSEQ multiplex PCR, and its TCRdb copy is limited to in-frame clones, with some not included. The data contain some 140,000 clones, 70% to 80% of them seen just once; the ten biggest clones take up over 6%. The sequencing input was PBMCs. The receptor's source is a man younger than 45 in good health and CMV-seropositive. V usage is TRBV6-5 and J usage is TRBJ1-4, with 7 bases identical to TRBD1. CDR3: CASRPTGVYEKLFF. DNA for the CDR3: TGTGCCAGCAGACCCACAGGGGTGTATGAAAAACTGTTTTTT.